This T cell receptor (beta chain) was sequenced in a study of blood T cells in healthy people across ages. The germline CDR1 and CDR2 sequences are ENHRY and SYGVKD. V dropped 2 bases and J dropped 3; count of bases not matched to a gene: 5. The CDR3 has 15 residues. Alongside a J-beta primer mix, a sample-barcoded 5' primer served in a second PCR lasting about 7 to 11 cycles. Each of the cDNA molecules was tagged by a template-switch adaptor with 12 random nucleotides. Using its own MiXCR run on the 5' RACE reads, TCRdb lists one record per CDR3 protein. Of approximately 780,000 distinct CDR3 sequences in the sample, roughly 25% are singletons; the top ten hold around 3%. A few counts support this clonotype. These data are also associated with another study on T cells of mothers and their children. That work adds: Over 10 million reads per mother and roughly 3 million per child were obtained.

The receptor's source is a boy aged 5 to 17 in good health. Sequencing input: blood. The V gene is TRBV10-3, the J gene TRBJ2-7, with 9 bases that match TRBD2. CDR3 protein: CAISESGGPFYEQYF. CDR3 coding DNA: TGTGCCATCAGTGAGAGCGGGGGGCCTTTCTACGAGCAGTACTTC.